The sequence of this T cell receptor beta chain was determined in a study of shared clonotypes between healthy human individuals. Whole-study results and caveats: Clonotypes shared by all four sorted-subset donors had higher generation probabilities than non-shared clonotypes.

With regard to this clone: Its cognate antigen is unknown.

Assay: immunoSEQ multiplex PCR; the TCRdb copy retains only in-frame clones and omits some. There are some 2,500,000 clones in the sample; just under 95% occur only once, and about 0.36% lies in the top ten. The TCR sequence derives from a man aged 18 to 30 in good health. Some clones in this sample may be carry-over from other donors' samples. Sequencing used naive CD4+ T cells from PBMCs. Subset indicated: CD45RA+ positively selected.

The CDR3 DNA reads as TGTGCCAGCACCAAGGACAGGGGCGGCTACACCTTC. Its protein product is CASTKDRGGYTF. The rearrangement links TRBV28 to TRBJ1-2, with 9 bases lining up with TRBD1. Trimming cost V 7 bases and J 8 bases; bases outside gene matches: 5. This CDR3 contains 12 residues. Germline CDR1 and CDR2: MDHEN and SYDVKM.